A selection of T cell receptor beta chains follows, all from one sample in a study of glioma-infiltrating T cells after dendritic cell vaccination. Some clones are missing from TCRdb's copy, which holds only in-frame ones; the method was immunoSEQ multiplex PCR. The profile covers 55,000 to 75,000 clones, with around 86% appearing a single time and 7.9% taken by the ten largest. The sample in question was blood, obtained before dendritic cell vaccination. The receptors stem from a human donor with glioblastoma. CDR3s include the opening cysteine and the closing phenylalanine or tryptophan. Each record gives: D gene, CDR3 length, J gene, clone size, V gene, CDR3 protein, CDR3 DNA. D genes are given only for firm matches. Size values are once, few and many counts, or a class for expanded clones, and some rows have none.

D gene: TRBD2; CDR3 length: 15; J gene: TRBJ2-3; clone size: .; V gene: TRBV2; CDR3 protein: CASSLVAGRTDTQYF; CDR3 DNA: TGTGCCAGCAGTCTGGTAGCGGGTCGCACAGATACGCAGTATTTT
D gene: TRBD2; CDR3 length: 16; J gene: TRBJ2-2; clone size: once; V gene: TRBV15; CDR3 protein: CATSRDQAGFTGELFF; CDR3 DNA: TGTGCCACCAGCAGAGATCAAGCGGGGTTCACCGGGGAGCTGTTTTTT
D gene: TRBD2; CDR3 length: 13; J gene: TRBJ2-5; clone size: .; V gene: TRBV2; CDR3 protein: CASSSIWGREQYF; CDR3 DNA: TGTGCCAGCAGCTCCATATGGGGGAGGGAGCAGTACTTC
D gene: TRBD1; CDR3 length: 14; J gene: TRBJ1-2; clone size: .; V gene: TRBV5-1; CDR3 protein: CASSSQGVTYGYTF; CDR3 DNA: TGCGCCAGCAGCTCTCAGGGGGTTACGTATGGCTACACCTTC
D gene: .; CDR3 length: 13; J gene: TRBJ1-1; clone size: .; V gene: TRBV9; CDR3 protein: CASSVGTEAEAFF; CDR3 DNA: TGTGCCAGCAGCGTAGGGACAGAAGCTGAAGCTTTCTTT
D gene: .; CDR3 length: 14; J gene: TRBJ1-1; clone size: once; V gene: TRBV13; CDR3 protein: CASSPPGRNTEAFF; CDR3 DNA: TGTGCCAGCAGTCCTCCCGGGAGGAACACTGAAGCTTTCTTT
D gene: .; CDR3 length: 16; J gene: TRBJ1-5; clone size: .; V gene: TRBV12-5; CDR3 protein: CASGLVLTGGDQPQHF; CDR3 DNA: TGTGCTAGTGGTTTGGTACTAACGGGGGGCGATCAGCCCCAGCATTTT
D gene: .; CDR3 length: 15; J gene: TRBJ2-2; clone size: few; V gene: TRBV6-6; CDR3 protein: CASKSAGRRAGELFF; CDR3 DNA: TGTGCCAGCAAAAGTGCAGGGAGGAGGGCCGGGGAGCTGTTTTTT
D gene: .; CDR3 length: 14; J gene: TRBJ2-7; clone size: .; V gene: TRBV9; CDR3 protein: CASSVGQKTYEQYF; CDR3 DNA: TGTGCCAGCAGCGTAGGGCAGAAAACCTACGAGCAGTACTTC
D gene: .; CDR3 length: 16; J gene: TRBJ1-6; clone size: .; V gene: TRBV9; CDR3 protein: CASSVGITGIDSPLHF; CDR3 DNA: TGTGCCAGCAGCGTAGGGATTACAGGGATAGATTCACCCCTCCACTTT
D gene: .; CDR3 length: 15; J gene: TRBJ1-2; clone size: .; V gene: TRBV4-2; CDR3 protein: CASSQDTSPDYGYTF; CDR3 DNA: TGTGCCAGCAGCCAAGATACCTCACCGGACTATGGCTACACCTTC
D gene: TRBD1; CDR3 length: 14; J gene: TRBJ1-2; clone size: .; V gene: TRBV6-5; CDR3 protein: CATWTGLVRNGYTF; CDR3 DNA: TGTGCCACCTGGACAGGGCTTGTAAGGAATGGCTACACCTTC
D gene: TRBD1; CDR3 length: 15; J gene: TRBJ2-5; clone size: .; V gene: TRBV6-6; CDR3 protein: CASTKPGQEKETQYF; CDR3 DNA: TGTGCCAGCACCAAACCGGGACAGGAAAAAGAGACCCAGTACTTC
D gene: TRBD1; CDR3 length: 16; J gene: TRBJ2-7; clone size: .; V gene: TRBV7-9; CDR3 protein: CASSYTGTGGSYEQYF; CDR3 DNA: TGTGCCAGCAGCTATACCGGGACAGGGGGCTCCTACGAGCAGTACTTC
D gene: TRBD1; CDR3 length: 15; J gene: TRBJ1-3; clone size: .; V gene: TRBV7-9; CDR3 protein: CASSLGQGAGNTIYF; CDR3 DNA: TGTGCCAGCAGCTTAGGACAGGGGGCTGGAAACACCATATATTTT
D gene: .; CDR3 length: 15; J gene: TRBJ2-6; clone size: .; V gene: TRBV2; CDR3 protein: CASRPRTSGANVLTF; CDR3 DNA: TGTGCCAGCCGCCCACGAACATCTGGGGCCAACGTCCTGACTTTC
D gene: .; CDR3 length: 17; J gene: TRBJ1-5; clone size: .; V gene: TRBV6-4; CDR3 protein: CASRRGSRFYSNQPQHF; CDR3 DNA: TGTGCCAGCAGGAGAGGGAGTCGATTTTATAGCAATCAGCCCCAGCATTTT
D gene: .; CDR3 length: 14; J gene: TRBJ1-2; clone size: .; V gene: TRBV29-1; CDR3 protein: CSVGSGQRQDGYTF; CDR3 DNA: TGCAGCGTGGGAAGCGGACAGAGGCAGGATGGCTACACCTTC
D gene: TRBD1; CDR3 length: 11; J gene: TRBJ1-1; clone size: few; V gene: TRBV7-2; CDR3 protein: CASSPGGEAFF; CDR3 DNA: TGTGCCAGCAGCCCAGGGGGTGAAGCTTTCTTT
D gene: TRBD1; CDR3 length: 15; J gene: TRBJ1-2; clone size: once; V gene: TRBV7-2; CDR3 protein: CASSLPRGQGDGYTF; CDR3 DNA: TGTGCCAGCAGCTTACCCCGCGGACAGGGGGATGGCTACACCTTC
D gene: TRBD1; CDR3 length: 17; J gene: TRBJ2-6; clone size: .; V gene: TRBV19; CDR3 protein: CASSRDRGASGANVLTF; CDR3 DNA: TGTGCCAGTAGTAGGGACAGGGGGGCCTCTGGGGCCAACGTCCTGACTTTC
D gene: TRBD1; CDR3 length: 17; J gene: TRBJ2-2; clone size: .; V gene: TRBV18; CDR3 protein: CASSPEAGTVRAGELFF; CDR3 DNA: TGTGCCAGCTCACCCGAGGCCGGGACAGTGAGGGCTGGGGAGCTGTTTTTT
D gene: .; CDR3 length: 16; J gene: TRBJ1-5; clone size: .; V gene: TRBV7-2; CDR3 protein: CASSLESSFSNQPQHF; CDR3 DNA: TGTGCCAGCAGCTTAGAGTCCAGTTTTAGCAATCAGCCCCAGCATTTT
D gene: .; CDR3 length: 15; J gene: TRBJ1-5; clone size: .; V gene: TRBV6-5; CDR3 protein: CASSYSGNWDQPQHF; CDR3 DNA: TGTGCCAGCAGTTACTCCGGGAACTGGGATCAGCCCCAGCATTTT
D gene: .; CDR3 length: 14; J gene: TRBJ2-4; clone size: .; V gene: TRBV7-9; CDR3 protein: CASSFSGAKNIQYF; CDR3 DNA: TGTGCCAGCAGCTTCTCCGGGGCCAAAAACATTCAGTACTTC
D gene: .; CDR3 length: 17; J gene: TRBJ2-7; clone size: .; V gene: TRBV12-2; CDR3 protein: CASRLMSWLAGAYEQYF; CDR3 DNA: TGTGCAAGTCGCTTAATGAGTTGGCTAGCGGGGGCCTACGAGCAGTACTTC
D gene: TRBD1; CDR3 length: 14; J gene: TRBJ1-1; clone size: .; V gene: TRBV18; CDR3 protein: CASSPDRVGTEAFF; CDR3 DNA: TGTGCCAGCTCACCGGACAGGGTAGGAACTGAAGCTTTCTTT
D gene: TRBD2; CDR3 length: 15; J gene: TRBJ2-1; clone size: few; V gene: TRBV4-3; CDR3 protein: CASRRGLAGVYEQFF; CDR3 DNA: TGCGCCAGCCGGAGGGGACTAGCGGGGGTCTATGAGCAGTTCTTC
D gene: .; CDR3 length: 13; J gene: TRBJ1-5; clone size: .; V gene: TRBV2; CDR3 protein: CASRDTLYQPQHF; CDR3 DNA: TGTGCCAGCAGGGACACCTTATATCAGCCCCAGCATTTT
D gene: .; CDR3 length: 15; J gene: TRBJ1-2; clone size: .; V gene: TRBV7-2; CDR3 protein: CASSLGGTSNYGYTF; CDR3 DNA: TGTGCCAGCAGCTTAGGCGGGACGTCTAACTATGGCTACACCTTC
D gene: .; CDR3 length: 14; J gene: TRBJ2-1; clone size: many; V gene: TRBV6-1; CDR3 protein: CASSEAGGYNEQFF; CDR3 DNA: TGTGCCAGCAGTGAAGCCGGCGGCTACAATGAGCAGTTCTTC
D gene: .; CDR3 length: 14; J gene: TRBJ1-1; clone size: .; V gene: TRBV5-5; CDR3 protein: CASSSDIAFTEAFF; CDR3 DNA: TGTGCCAGCAGCTCCGACATTGCTTTCACTGAAGCTTTCTTT
D gene: .; CDR3 length: 12; J gene: TRBJ2-7; clone size: .; V gene: TRBV2; CDR3 protein: CASSETTYEQYF; CDR3 DNA: TGTGCCAGCAGTGAAACTACCTACGAGCAGTACTTC
D gene: TRBD1; CDR3 length: 15; J gene: TRBJ1-1; clone size: .; V gene: TRBV25-1; CDR3 protein: CASSETGSGGTEAFF; CDR3 DNA: TGTGCCAGCAGTGAGACAGGGTCCGGGGGCACTGAAGCTTTCTTT
D gene: .; CDR3 length: 13; J gene: TRBJ1-1; clone size: .; V gene: TRBV6-6; CDR3 protein: CASSEGGRRVAFF; CDR3 DNA: TGTGCCAGCAGTGAGGGAGGGAGACGGGTGGCTTTCTTT
D gene: .; CDR3 length: 12; J gene: TRBJ1-1; clone size: few; V gene: TRBV7-9; CDR3 protein: CASSFWTDKAFF; CDR3 DNA: TGTGCCAGCAGCTTTTGGACAGACAAAGCTTTCTTT
D gene: TRBD1; CDR3 length: 16; J gene: TRBJ1-1; clone size: few; V gene: TRBV19; CDR3 protein: CASSMLVGGEFTEAFF; CDR3 DNA: TGTGCCAGTAGTATGTTAGTAGGGGGCGAGTTCACTGAAGCTTTCTTT
D gene: .; CDR3 length: 14; J gene: TRBJ1-2; clone size: .; V gene: TRBV2; CDR3 protein: CASSEPTANYGYTF; CDR3 DNA: TGTGCCAGCAGTGAACCGACAGCAAACTATGGCTACACCTTC
D gene: .; CDR3 length: 13; J gene: TRBJ1-2; clone size: .; V gene: TRBV6-5; CDR3 protein: CASTGWANYGYTF; CDR3 DNA: TGTGCCAGCACGGGGTGGGCTAACTATGGCTACACCTTC
D gene: .; CDR3 length: 16; J gene: TRBJ2-1; clone size: few; V gene: TRBV5-8; CDR3 protein: CASSTAGAEGYNEQFF; CDR3 DNA: TGTGCCAGCAGCACCGCTGGGGCGGAGGGCTACAATGAGCAGTTCTTC
D gene: TRBD1; CDR3 length: 14; J gene: TRBJ2-7; clone size: once; V gene: TRBV6-1; CDR3 protein: CASSEGQGNYEQYF; CDR3 DNA: TGTGCCAGCAGTGAAGGACAGGGTAATTACGAGCAGTACTTC
D gene: TRBD1; CDR3 length: 13; J gene: TRBJ2-7; clone size: .; V gene: TRBV6-5; CDR3 protein: CASSHSGGYEQYF; CDR3 DNA: TGTGCCAGCAGCCACTCAGGGGGCTACGAGCAGTACTTC
D gene: .; CDR3 length: 13; J gene: TRBJ1-1; clone size: .; V gene: TRBV5-5; CDR3 protein: CASSLGPGLEAFF; CDR3 DNA: TGTGCCAGCAGCTTGGGTCCGGGTTTGGAAGCTTTCTTT
D gene: TRBD1; CDR3 length: 15; J gene: TRBJ2-7; clone size: .; V gene: TRBV5-4; CDR3 protein: CASRSPGQGPHEQYF; CDR3 DNA: TGTGCCAGCAGATCTCCGGGACAGGGCCCCCACGAGCAGTACTTC
D gene: .; CDR3 length: 17; J gene: TRBJ1-5; clone size: few; V gene: TRBV6-1; CDR3 protein: CASSEDGGDWNNQPQHF; CDR3 DNA: TGTGCCAGCAGTGAAGATGGAGGGGATTGGAACAATCAGCCCCAGCATTTT
D gene: TRBD1; CDR3 length: 14; J gene: TRBJ2-1; clone size: .; V gene: TRBV2; CDR3 protein: CASTIQGTGNEQFF; CDR3 DNA: TGTGCCAGCACCATCCAGGGGACAGGCAATGAGCAGTTCTTC